This passage covers 14 T cell receptor beta chains from one sample sequenced in a study of lymphopenia after photon versus proton radiotherapy. Repertoires were generated with immunoSEQ multiplex PCR, while TCRdb's copy carries only in-frame clones and drops some. The sample carries about 50,000 clones, more than 85% recorded once. The specimen was peripheral blood, collected from a patient treated with photon-based radiotherapy. The source of these receptors is a woman in her thirties or forties with cholangiocarcinoma.

The V gene is TRBV7-9, the J gene TRBJ1-2; D possibly corresponds to TRBD1 (5 bases). The germline V gene encodes CDR1 SEHNR and CDR2 FQNEAQ (reference sequence). The V end was cut by 4 bases, the J end by 1 base, with 13 bases between. This CDR3 is built from 15 residues. The DNA for the CDR3 is TGTGCCAGCAGCTCGGGACTCCTTTTTAACTATGGCTACACCTTC. Protein product: CASSSGLLFNYGYTF.

J is TRBJ2-1 and V is TRBV2, with 9 nucleotides matching TRBD1. Germline CDR1 SNHLY, CDR2 FYNNEI. V gave up 6 bases and J gave up 4 bases; unmatched junction bases: 4. There are 14 residues in the CDR3. This chain's CDR3 is CASREGTGYNEQFF. CDR3 sequence (DNA): TGTGCCAGCAGGGAGGGGACAGGGTACAATGAGCAGTTCTTC.

This clone has more than one count but fewer than ten. V gene TRBV19 combines with J gene TRBJ1-1, with TRBD1 as a possible D gene (5 bases). The CDR3 is 14 residues long. The germline V and J ends were trimmed by 2 bases and 0 bases, with 7 bases remaining between them. Per the germline V gene, CDR1 is LNHDA and CDR2 is SQIVND (reference sequence). CDR3 in DNA: TGTGCCAGTAGTATACGGGGCATGAACACTGAAGCTTTCTTT. This sequence encodes CASSIRGMNTEAFF.

The DNA for the CDR3 is TGTGCCAGCATCGACAGGGGCTCCTACGAGCAGTACTTC. Its protein product is CASIDRGSYEQYF. V gene TRBV27 combines with J gene TRBJ2-7; 8 bases match TRBD1. CDR3 length: 13 residues. V shed 7 bases and J 0 bases; nucleotides not matched to a gene: 2. Germline CDR1 MNHEY, CDR2 SMNVEV (reference sequence).

The chain combines TRBV6-5 with TRBJ2-7; no clear D. CDR1 is MNHEY and CDR2 is SVGAGI in the germline V gene. The V end was cut by 2 bases, the J end by 2 bases, with 7 bases between. CDR3 length equals 13 residues. The CDR3 sequence is CASSYRSAYEQYF. For the CDR3, the DNA is TGTGCCAGCAGTTACAGGTCAGCCTACGAGCAGTACTTC.

The chain has TRBV6-1 and TRBJ1-4; a weak D match, TRBD1 (5 bases). Germline V lookup: CDR1 MNHNS, CDR2 SASEGT. The CDR3 runs 15 residues. V shed 7 bases and J shed 3 bases, with 15 bases lying between them. In DNA form, the CDR3 reads TGTGCCAGCATCTTCCGGGGGTATTCTAATGAAAAACTGTTTTTT. Its protein product is CASIFRGYSNEKLFF.

The chain joins TRBV6-5 to TRBJ1-3, with D perhaps TRBD1 (5 bases). CDR1 MNHEY and CDR2 SVGAGI come from the germline V gene. CDR3 length equals 15 residues. V lost 4 bases, J lost 4 bases, and 14 bases lay in between. In DNA form, the CDR3 reads TGTGCCAGCAGTTCCACGCGGGACGGGGGAAACACCATATATTTT. It yields the protein CASSSTRDGGNTIYF.

The rearrangement joins TRBV7-2 to TRBJ1-4; D uncertain. The CDR3 runs 13 residues. The V end was cut by 4 bases, the J end by 10 bases, with 13 bases between. The germline gives CDR1 SGHTA, CDR2 FQGNSA. The CDR3 coding sequence is TGTGCCAGCAGCTACTCTGGGAGCGGAAAACTGTTTTTT. Protein: CASSYSGSGKLFF.

Worth noting for this clone: The same CDR3 arises from other DNA sequences in this sample as well. The chain recombines TRBV30 with TRBJ2-7; D uncertain. V lost 2 bases, J lost 3 bases, and 11 bases lay in between. The CDR3 runs to 13 residues. Germline V gene lookup returns CDR1 GTSNPN and CDR2 SVGIG (reference sequence). The CDR3 region has the DNA TGTGCCTGGAGTCGTGGGGATCTCTACGAGCAGTACTTC. Its protein product is CAWSRGDLYEQYF.

The chain couples TRBV9 to TRBJ1-1, with D uncertain. The CDR3 spans 14 residues. V lost 1 base and J lost 0, with 7 bases in between. Germline values: CDR1 SGDLS, CDR2 YYNGEE. The chain's CDR3 is CASSVSLLNTEAFF. CDR3 sequence (DNA): TGTGCCAGCAGCGTATCTCTGTTGAACACTGAAGCTTTCTTT.

V and J are TRBV9 and TRBJ2-2; 15 nucleotides match TRBD2. The V segment lost 3 bases and the J segment 6 bases; nucleotides outside the gene matches: 3. The CDR3 contains 16 residues. Germline CDR1 is SGDLS and CDR2 is YYNGEE. CDR3 bases: TGTGCCAGCAGCGGGACTAGCGGGAGGGTAGCCGGGGAGCTGTTTTTT. It specifies CASSGTSGRVAGELFF.

This chain joins TRBV13 and TRBJ1-1; tentatively, D is TRBD1 (5 bases). This CDR3 contains 16 residues. Trimming removed 5 bases at V and 2 bases at J, with 18 bases between. CDR1 is PRHDT, CDR2 FYEKMQ, per germline (reference sequence). CDR3 DNA: TGTGCCAGCAGCCTAAGACAGCCTTCCGGCAACACTGAAGCTTTCTTT. Residues: CASSLRQPSGNTEAFF.

V and J are TRBV10-3 and TRBJ2-4, with D tentatively TRBD2 (6 bases). The CDR3 contains 15 residues. Germline V gives CDR1 ENHRY, CDR2 SYGVKD. Trimming shortened V by 8 bases and J by 0 bases, and 14 bases separated the two germline ends. CDR3 nucleotides: TGTGCCATCCCTAATGGGAGGCTAGCCAAAAACATTCAGTACTTC. Its protein product is CAIPNGRLAKNIQYF.

The chain carries TRBV7-6 and TRBJ1-5; a possible D gene is TRBD1 (6 bases). V was cut by 5 bases and J by 5 bases, with 10 bases left in between. From germline, CDR1 is SGHVS and CDR2 FNYEAQ. This CDR3 is built from 13 residues. CDR3 bases: TGTGCCAGCAGCCCGCACAGGGATCAGCCCCAGCATTTT. It specifies CASSPHRDQPQHF.